The 26 T cell receptor beta chains in this list originate from one sample, sequenced in a study of cytomegalovirus exposure and HLA in healthy donors. The PCR employed 60 Vbeta primers together with 13 Jbeta primers. This table comes from immunoSEQ multiplex PCR, and its TCRdb copy is limited to in-frame clones, with some not included. Of a few hundred thousand clones detected, just over 70% appear once; the ten largest clones hold under 3%. The sequenced sample was PBMCs. The receptors here all came from a female donor in good health and CMV-seronegative.

The rearrangement uses TRBV15 and TRBJ2-5; weak D call: TRBD1 (6 bases). This CDR3 spans 15 amino acids. V was cut by 3 bases and J by 0 bases, with 11 bases left in between. Germline lookup yields CDR1 LNHNV and CDR2 YYDKDF (reference sequence). Here the CDR3 DNA reads TGTGCCACCAGCAGGGCCGGGACATACCAAGAGACCCAGTACTTC. This sequence encodes CATSRAGTYQETQYF.

The V gene is TRBV9, the J gene TRBJ2-5; weak D call: TRBD1 (5 bases). V gave up 4 bases and J gave up 5 bases, with 15 bases separating them. Germline V gene sequence: CDR1 SGDLS, CDR2 YYNGEE. The CDR3 is made up of 14 amino acids. The DNA of the CDR3 is TGTGCCAGCAGCCCCAACGCGAAGGGGGAGACCCAGTACTTC. It specifies CASSPNAKGETQYF.

V is TRBV18 and J is TRBJ2-3; 8 nucleotides agree with TRBD2. V dropped 2 bases and J dropped 10; count of bases not matched to a gene: 32. The germline CDR1 and CDR2 sequences are KGHSH and LQKENI. This CDR3 comprises 22 residues. CDR3 DNA: TGTGCCAGCTCACCAATCAGGCCGGGACTAGTTATCGCGGGGGCCGAGGGATTTCCGCAGTATTTT. This translates into CASSPIRPGLVIAGAEGFPQYF.

The chain employs TRBV27 and TRBJ2-1; perhaps TRBD2 as D (5 bases). Germline V lookup: CDR1 MNHEY, CDR2 SMNVEV (reference sequence). Trimming took off 4 bases at V and 0 bases at J, with 13 bases between the two ends. The length of the CDR3 is 16 residues. The CDR3 here is CASSSDITSSYNEQFF. In DNA, the CDR3 is TGTGCCAGCAGTTCGGATATAACTAGCTCCTACAATGAGCAGTTCTTC.

The count of this clone is one. The gene calls are TRBV5-1 and TRBJ2-2; TRBD1 might be the D (6 bases). V was clipped by 4 bases and J by 6 bases, with 13 bases between them. There are 14 residues in the CDR3. Per germline, CDR1 SGHRS and CDR2 YFSETQ. The CDR3 reads CASSLTGKPGELFF. In nucleotides, the CDR3 is TGCGCCAGCAGCCTCACAGGGAAACCCGGGGAGCTGTTTTTT.

This clone was observed a handful of times. This chain links TRBV28 with TRBJ1-5; 8 bases are shared with TRBD1. J lost 3 bases, V lost 6 bases, and 10 bases had no gene match. The CDR3 has 16 amino acids. CDR1 is MDHEN, CDR2 SYDVKM, per germline. CDR3 DNA sequence: TGTGCCAGCAGCCTACCAGGGGGCCGCAACAATCAGCCCCAGCATTTT. Protein product: CASSLPGGRNNQPQHF.

A few counts support this clone. The rearrangement joins TRBV18 to TRBJ2-7, with D possibly being TRBD1 (6 bases). Trimming cost V 2 bases and J 3 bases, with 8 bases left between them. This CDR3 region has 13 residues. The germline V gene encodes CDR1 KGHSH and CDR2 LQKENI. The CDR3 loop is CASSPRGSYEQYF. The CDR3 DNA reads as TGTGCCAGCTCACCAAGGGGGAGCTACGAGCAGTACTTC.

This clone was seen more than once but under ten times. The chain employs TRBV18 and TRBJ2-1; 10 bases fit TRBD1. CDR1 KGHSH and CDR2 LQKENI come from the germline V gene. J was trimmed by 4 bases and V by 0 bases; bases with no gene match: 15. This CDR3 has 20 residues. The CDR3 is CASSPPISKRDRGLYNEQFF. The CDR3 nucleotides are TGTGCCAGCTCACCACCTATATCGAAACGGGACAGGGGCCTATACAATGAGCAGTTCTTC.

A word on this clone: Germline and junction disagree at one end, which may indicate a read error. J is TRBJ1-1 and V is TRBV7-9, with a weak D call TRBD1 (6 bases). This CDR3 spans 13 amino acids. The germline CDR1 and CDR2 sequences are SEHNR and FQNEAQ (reference sequence). CDR3 nucleotides: TGTTCCAGCAGCTGGGACATAGGGTCAGAAGCTTTCTTT. It codes for CSSSWDIGSEAFF.

The chain combines TRBV28 with TRBJ2-5, with 9 bases matching TRBD1. Matching the DNA end better, TRBJ2-7 makes the J call doubtful. CDR1 is MDHEN, CDR2 SYDVKM, per germline. This CDR3 region has 15 residues. The CDR3 nucleotides are TGTGCCAGCAGTCTCCGGGACAGGGTAGTACACGAGCAGTACTTC. Translated, it gives CASSLRDRVVHEQYF.

The CDR3 DNA is TGTGCCAGCTCACCGACAGGGCTCAATCAGCCCCAGCATTTT. It codes for CASSPTGLNQPQHF. This chain links TRBV18 with TRBJ1-5, with 7 bases lining up with TRBD1. The germline gives CDR1 KGHSH, CDR2 LQKENI. After removal of 3 bases from V and 3 bases from J, the junction contained 2 bases not matched to a gene. CDR3 size: 14 residues.

This rearrangement joins TRBV6-1 to TRBJ2-5; D might be TRBD1 (5 bases). The CDR3 contains 13 residues. Germline V lookup: CDR1 MNHNS, CDR2 SASEGT. With 6 bases removed from V and 5 bases from J, the gap between germline ends came to 13 bases. This CDR3 is CASRAGPGETQYF. The DNA of the CDR3 is TGTGCCAGCAGGGCAGGGCCGGGTGAGACCCAGTACTTC.

The rearrangement links TRBV5-4 to TRBJ2-1, with 7 bases aligning to TRBD1. Trimming at V came to 0 bases and at J to 5 bases, leaving 11 bases not matched to a gene. The CDR3 extends over 17 amino acids. Germline lookup yields CDR1 SGHNT and CDR2 YYREEE (reference sequence). The CDR3 DNA reads TGTGCCAGCAGCTTGGGCCCCGCAGGGGGTCCCCACAATGAGCAGTTCTTC. It encodes CASSLGPAGGPHNEQFF.

V usage is TRBV27 and J usage is TRBJ2-3, with TRBD1 matching 7 bases. This CDR3 has 16 residues. The germline gives CDR1 MNHEY, CDR2 SMNVEV (reference sequence). V was clipped by 6 bases and J by 2 bases; unmatched bases: 11. The CDR3 nucleotides read TGTGCCAGCAGCCGTCTGCGCAGGGGGATCACAGATACGCAGTATTTT. Amino acid sequence: CASSRLRRGITDTQYF.

This clone appeared a few times. The chain has TRBV29-1 and TRBJ2-5; 8 bases match TRBD1. Gene TRBJ2-7 matches the end of the DNA better, so the J call may be wrong. Germline CDR1 reads SQVTM; CDR2 reads ANQGSEA. The CDR3 contains 14 residues. Here the CDR3 DNA reads TGCAGCGTTGATCAGGGGGCATCTACCTACGAGCAGTACTTC. Translated, it gives CSVDQGASTYEQYF.

The CDR3: CASSLSSLGQPEAFF. CDR3 bases: TGTGCCAGCAGTTTATCCAGCCTCGGACAGCCTGAAGCTTTCTTT. The chain recombines TRBV27 with TRBJ1-1; possibly TRBD1 for D (6 bases). This CDR3 has 15 amino acids. The germline V and J ends were trimmed by 0 bases and 6 bases, with 14 bases remaining between them. CDR1 and CDR2 from the germline V gene are MNHEY and SMNVEV (reference sequence).

This chain connects TRBV28 to TRBJ1-1; the match to TRBD1 covers 8 bases. Trimming cost V 2 bases and J 1 base; bases outside gene matches: 0. The germline gives CDR1 MDHEN, CDR2 SYDVKM. The CDR3 extends over 14 amino acids. As DNA, the CDR3 is TGTGCCAGCAGTTTAGGGACAGGGAACACTGAAGCTTTCTTT. Protein sequence: CASSLGTGNTEAFF.

V is TRBV18 and J is TRBJ2-2; D is undetermined. The CDR3 is 13 amino acids. With 3 bases removed from V and 5 bases from J, the gap between germline ends came to 7 bases. CDR1 KGHSH and CDR2 LQKENI come from the germline V gene. DNA for the CDR3: TGTGCCAGCTCACCGCTACTAACCGGGGAGCTGTTTTTT. This translates into CASSPLLTGELFF.

This clone showed up just a few times. The CDR3 here is CASSPELAVQETQYF. CDR3 DNA sequence: TGTGCCAGCTCACCAGAACTAGCGGTCCAAGAGACCCAGTACTTC. V and J are TRBV18 and TRBJ2-5; 8 positions match TRBD2. The CDR3 length is 15 residues. CDR1 KGHSH and CDR2 LQKENI come from the germline V gene. The trim removed 2 bases at V and 1 base at J, leaving 3 bases unmatched.

The genes are TRBV2 and TRBJ2-2; TRBD2 agrees at 7 bases. There are 15 residues in the CDR3. The trim removed 6 bases at V and 3 bases at J, leaving 7 bases unmatched. Germline CDR1 and CDR2: SNHLY and FYNNEI. Here the CDR3 DNA reads TGTGCCAGCAGCAAATGGGCGGGAGACACCGGGGAGCTGTTTTTT. It specifies CASSKWAGDTGELFF.

V gene TRBV15 combines with J gene TRBJ2-4, with D possibly matching TRBD1 (5 bases). Germline CDR1 and CDR2: LNHNV and YYDKDF (reference sequence). The CDR3 contains 15 residues. V dropped 0 bases and J dropped 5 bases, with 11 bases sitting between them. CDR3: CATSRDRAGQNIQYF. Written as DNA, the CDR3 is TGTGCCACCAGCAGAGACAGGGCAGGCCAAAACATTCAGTACTTC.

This clone was detected only once. The rearrangement joins TRBV30 to TRBJ2-2; TRBD2 matches at 7 bases. This CDR3 region has 14 residues. Germline V gene lookup returns CDR1 GTSNPN and CDR2 SVGIG (reference sequence). Trimming cost V 3 bases and J 2 bases; bases outside gene matches: 3. The CDR3 sequence: CAWRGLPNTGELFF. The DNA for the CDR3 is TGTGCCTGGAGGGGACTACCTAACACCGGGGAGCTGTTTTTT. The variable domain in full, completed from reference TRBV30 and TRBJ2-2, reads SQTIHQWPATLVQPVGSPLSLECTVEGTSNPNLYWYRQAAGRGLQLLFYSVGIGQISSEVPQNLSASRPQDRQFILSSKKLLLSDSGFYLCAWRGLPNTGELFFGEGSRLTVL.

The chain is built from TRBV14 and TRBJ1-4, with 7 bases that match TRBD1. The CDR3 is 16 amino acids. Germline CDR1 and CDR2: SGHDN and FVKESK. V gave up 0 bases and J gave up 3 bases; unmatched junction bases: 4. CDR3 loop: CASSQDLTGPNEKLFF. The CDR3 region has the DNA TGTGCCAGCAGCCAAGATCTGACAGGGCCTAATGAAAAACTGTTTTTT.

The rearrangement uses TRBV18 and TRBJ1-5, with 10 bases that match TRBD1. CDR3 length: 14 amino acids. The junction had 6 bases not matched to a gene; V was cut back by 5 bases and J by 8 bases. Germline V gives CDR1 KGHSH, CDR2 LQKENI. This CDR3 reads CASSETGGLKPQHF. The CDR3 DNA is TGTGCCAGCTCAGAGACAGGGGGCCTGAAGCCCCAGCATTTT.

A note on this clone: The sample holds other DNA sequences that translate to the same CDR3. The J gene is TRBJ1-6, the V gene TRBV30; 9 bases match TRBD1. CDR1 and CDR2 (germline): GTSNPN, SVGIG (reference sequence). This CDR3 has 14 amino acids. V shed 4 bases, J shed 7 bases, and the junction held 5 bases outside the gene matches. The CDR3, as DNA: TGTGCCTGGACCCCGGGACAGGGAAATTCACCCCTCCACTTT. It specifies CAWTPGQGNSPLHF.

The rearrangement uses TRBV5-1 and TRBJ2-7; 8 bases agree with TRBD1. V was clipped by 5 bases and J by 4 bases; unmatched bases: 5. Germline CDR1 reads SGHRS; CDR2 reads YFSETQ. CDR3 size: 13 residues. CDR3 protein: CASRRTGNYEQYF. CDR3 nucleotide sequence: TGCGCCAGCAGACGGACAGGGAATTACGAGCAGTACTTC. The whole variable domain, filled in from reference TRBV5-1 and TRBJ2-7, reads KAGVTQTPRYLIKTRGQQVTLSCSPISGHRSVSWYQQTPGQGLQFLFEYFSETQRNKGNFPGRFSGRQFSNSRSEMNVSTLELGDSALYLCASRRTGNYEQYFGPGTRLTVT.